This paragraph covers one T cell receptor beta chain sequence. The antigen is undetermined. V shed 6 bases and J 8 bases; nucleotides not matched to a gene: 6. This CDR3 spans 13 amino acids. CDR1 and CDR2 from the germline V gene are MDHEN and SYDVKM. Researchers reported sorting CD4+ naive, central memory, regulatory and stem cell-like memory cells via CD45RO/CCR7/CD25/CD127/CD95/CD27. This record belongs to a study of beta chain features in type 1 diabetes. Study observations and caveats: People with Type 1 diabetes carried modestly yet significantly shorter TCRB CDR3s in all four CD4+ subsets. Short templates might get an advantage during PCR, and this would be equal in patients and controls. Here, the possible influence of HLA type (on TCRB rearrangement) remained unresolved. In type 1 diabetes patients, VDJ junctions had fewer insertions; deletions at these junctions were more frequent.

Expressed TCRB transcripts were sequenced because the entire RNA isolate underwent reverse transcription. Profiled with immunoSEQ multiplex PCR; TCRdb holds only in-frame clones, not every one. This table holds roughly 50,000 clones, around 53% found once. The chain uses TRBV28 and TRBJ2-4; 8 bases are a match to TRBD1. Sequenced: Tregs from blood. This TCR was sampled from a woman aged 40 to 50 with type 1 diabetes. As DNA, the CDR3 is TGTGCCAGCAGCGGACAGGGAGCAGACATTCAGTACTTC. It specifies CASSGQGADIQYF.